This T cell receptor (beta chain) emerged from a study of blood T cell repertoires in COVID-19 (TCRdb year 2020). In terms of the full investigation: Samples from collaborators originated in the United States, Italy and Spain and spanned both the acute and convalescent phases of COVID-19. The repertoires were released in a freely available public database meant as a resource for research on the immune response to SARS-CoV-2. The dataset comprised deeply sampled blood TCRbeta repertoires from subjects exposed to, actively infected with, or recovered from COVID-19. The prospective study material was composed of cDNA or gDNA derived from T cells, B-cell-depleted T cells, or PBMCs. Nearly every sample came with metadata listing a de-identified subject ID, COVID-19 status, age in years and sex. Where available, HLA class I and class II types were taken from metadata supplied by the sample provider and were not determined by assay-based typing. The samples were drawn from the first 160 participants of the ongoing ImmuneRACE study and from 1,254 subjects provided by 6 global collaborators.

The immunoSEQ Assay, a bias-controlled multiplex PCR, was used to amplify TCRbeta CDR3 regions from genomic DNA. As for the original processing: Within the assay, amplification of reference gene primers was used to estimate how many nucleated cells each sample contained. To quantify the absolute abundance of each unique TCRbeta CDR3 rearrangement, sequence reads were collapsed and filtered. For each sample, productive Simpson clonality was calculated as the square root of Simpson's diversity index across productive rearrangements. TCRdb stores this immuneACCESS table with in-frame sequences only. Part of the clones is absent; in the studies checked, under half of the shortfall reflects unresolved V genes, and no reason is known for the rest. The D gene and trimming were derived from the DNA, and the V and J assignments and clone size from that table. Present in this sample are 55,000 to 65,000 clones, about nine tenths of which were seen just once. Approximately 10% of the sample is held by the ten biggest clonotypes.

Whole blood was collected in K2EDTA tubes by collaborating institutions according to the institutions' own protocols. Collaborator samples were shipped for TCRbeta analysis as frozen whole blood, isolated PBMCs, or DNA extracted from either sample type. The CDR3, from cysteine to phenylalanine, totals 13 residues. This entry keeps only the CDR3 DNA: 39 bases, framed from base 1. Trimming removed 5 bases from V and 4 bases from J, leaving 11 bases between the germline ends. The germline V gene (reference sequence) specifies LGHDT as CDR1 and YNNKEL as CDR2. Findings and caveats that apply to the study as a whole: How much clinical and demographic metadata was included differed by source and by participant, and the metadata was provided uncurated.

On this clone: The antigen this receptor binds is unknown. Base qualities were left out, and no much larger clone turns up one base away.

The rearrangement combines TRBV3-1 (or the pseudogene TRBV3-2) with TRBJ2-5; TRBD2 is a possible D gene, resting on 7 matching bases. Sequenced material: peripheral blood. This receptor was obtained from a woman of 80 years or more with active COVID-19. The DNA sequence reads TGTGCCAGCAGCGTGAGGGGGGGAGAGACCCAGTACTTC. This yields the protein CASSVRGGETQYF.